This is a list of T cell receptor beta chains from one sample in a study of blood T cell repertoires in COVID-19. Using immunoSEQ multiplex PCR, the repertoire was profiled, and TCRdb retains in-frame clones only, with some absent. The table has about 300,000 clones, around 89% seen once. What was sequenced was peripheral blood. These receptors were collected from a young man who had recovered from COVID-19. Each CDR3 is given with its conserved first and last residue. The order of the fields is J gene, clone size, V gene, D gene, CDR3 DNA, CDR3 protein. The D gene is left open where the match is weak. Clone sizes are given selectively: once, few, many, or a class where the clone is expanded.

>TRBJ1-2|once|TRBV27|TRBD1
TGTGCCAGCAGTCCGACAGGGAGAGGCTACACCTTC
CASSPTGRGYTF
>TRBJ1-5|.|TRBV7-2|TRBD1
TGTGCCAGCAGCTCACTCCCCAGGGGGGCTCCCAATCAGCCCCAGCATTTT
CASSSLPRGAPNQPQHF
>TRBJ1-2|.|TRBV2|.
TGTGCCAGCAGTCTCCAGAACTATGGCTACACCTTC
CASSLQNYGYTF
>TRBJ1-1|.|TRBV3-1/TRBV3-2|.
TGTGCCAGCGCGCTCTGGAGGGATAACACTGAAGCTTTCTTT
CASALWRDNTEAFF
>TRBJ1-4|.|TRBV15|.
TGTGCCACCAGGACGGGACTCTCTACGGCAACTAATGAAAAACTGTTTTTT
CATRTGLSTATNEKLFF
>TRBJ1-1|.|TRBV19|TRBD1
TGTGCCAGTGTAGACAGGGCCGCGGGCACTGAAGCTTTCTTT
CASVDRAAGTEAFF
>TRBJ2-1|once|TRBV5-1|TRBD1
TGCGCCAGCAGCCCGGACAGGGTCCATGAGCAGTTCTTC
CASSPDRVHEQFF
>TRBJ1-2|.|TRBV27|TRBD1
TGTGCCAGCAGCCTGACAGGGAACTATGGCTACACCTTC
CASSLTGNYGYTF
>TRBJ1-1|few|TRBV29-1|TRBD1
TGCAGCGTTGCAGGGGGAAACACTGAAGCTTTCTTT
CSVAGGNTEAFF
>TRBJ1-5|.|TRBV4-1|.
TGCGCCAGCAGCCAGGTGCTAACGGGCAATCAGCCCCAGCATTTT
CASSQVLTGNQPQHF
>TRBJ1-1|once|TRBV7-3|.
TGTGCCAGCAGCCTGGAAGGTAACAGGGATGAAGCTTTCTTT
CASSLEGNRDEAFF
>TRBJ2-6|.|TRBV7-6|TRBD1
TGTGCCAGCAGTCCAGGACAGGGAGGTCAGGGGGCCAACGTCCTGACTTTC
CASSPGQGGQGANVLTF
>TRBJ1-2|once|TRBV5-4|.
TGTGCCAGCAGCTTACCGGGTAACTATGGCTACACCTTC
CASSLPGNYGYTF
>TRBJ1-3|once|TRBV4-2|.
TGTGCCAGCAGCCAAGATGACGGGAGCTCTGGAAACACCATATATTTT
CASSQDDGSSGNTIYF
>TRBJ1-2|once|TRBV7-9|TRBD1
TGTGCCAGCAGCGGACAGGGGTCTTCCTATGGCTACACCTTC
CASSGQGSSYGYTF
>TRBJ2-2|few|TRBV12-3/TRBV12-4|.
TGTGCCAGCAGTCCCACAATACCCGGGGAGCTGTTTTTT
CASSPTIPGELFF
>TRBJ1-1|.|TRBV4-1|.
TGCGCCAGCAGCCAAAGGGGAATGGTGAACACTGAAGCTTTCTTT
CASSQRGMVNTEAFF
>TRBJ1-1|.|TRBV29-1|.
TGCAGCGTTGGGTGGGCAGGGACTGAAGCTTTCTTT
CSVGWAGTEAFF
>TRBJ1-6|.|TRBV30|.
TGTGCCTGGAGCCCCGGGTTGGAAATCTCCTATAATTCACCCCTCCACTTT
CAWSPGLEISYNSPLHF
>TRBJ2-1|once|TRBV11-3|.
TGTGCCAGCAGCCTGGGGGGATCTACTCTCTCCTACAATGAGCAGTTCTTC
CASSLGGSTLSYNEQFF
>TRBJ1-5|few|TRBV19|.
TGTGCCAGTAGTTTCGGGAACGGGGGGAATCAGCCCCAGCATTTT
CASSFGNGGNQPQHF
>TRBJ2-1|.|TRBV7-9|.
TGTGCCAGCAGCTTATTTCCTCCGGGTGAGCTGCAGTTCTTC
CASSLFPPGELQFF